The source of this T cell receptor beta chain is a study of control samples from healthy donors and cancer patients. Some clones are missing from TCRdb's copy, which holds only in-frame ones; the method was immunoSEQ multiplex PCR. Here the sample spans approximately 69,000 clones, more than 70% being singletons. The J segment lost 3 bases and the V segment lost 8 bases, leaving 13 bases of the junction unmatched. The germline CDR1 and CDR2 sequences are SNHLY and FYNNEI. The CDR3 sequence is 16 residues long. The sample taken for sequencing was PBMCs. This TCR derives from a man in his 60s with colorectal cancer. The rearrangement links TRBV2 to TRBJ2-3; 8 positions agree with TRBD2. The CDR3 is CASRGGGGSWTDTQYF. The CDR3 nucleotides are TGTGCCAGCCGGGGGGGAGGGGGATCTTGGACAGATACGCAGTATTTT.